This TCR beta chain comes out of a study of T cell responses to AZD1222 COVID-19 vaccine. Whole-study findings and limits: The donors showed a predominance of white British ancestry and of females, with possible underestimation of clonal diversity. Dominant CD4 TCR responses targeted spike regions 160-218 and 743-854. Compared with day 0, the breadth and depth of the Spike-specific TCR repertoire rose significantly after two doses of AZD1222. Seropositive status at baseline applied to only five to seven AZD1222 recipients.

The repertoire was sequenced with immunoSEQ multiplex PCR; TCRdb's copy has only in-frame clones and lacks some. The table includes 84,000 or so clones, approximately 91% detected once. The germline gives CDR1 SQVTM, CDR2 ANQGSEA. The CDR3 length is 17 residues. The ends lost 7 bases at V and 1 base at J; junction bases unmatched: 17. This clone was counted a single time. Its matching antigen is unknown. The material sequenced was peripheral blood, taken on day 0 of MenACWY control vaccination. This clonotype was sampled from an adult in good health. V usage is TRBV29-1 and J usage is TRBJ1-1; 8 positions match TRBD1. The CDR3, as DNA: TGCAGCGCCAAGGGCGGGCGGGACAGGCCGTCGAACACTGAAGCTTTCTTT. It encodes CSAKGGRDRPSNTEAFF.